This TCR beta chain was retrieved from a study of control samples from healthy donors and cancer patients. The CDR3 consists of 14 residues. The germline V gene encodes CDR1 MNHNS and CDR2 SASEGT. The V gene lost 1 base and the J gene lost 4 bases, with 10 bases spanning the gap. The assay was immunoSEQ multiplex PCR, and TCRdb's table has in-frame clones only and misses some. This sample carries about 92,000 clones, 82% of them seen once, and the ten largest clones take around 10%. Sequencing was done on a sample of blood. The TCR was taken from a woman between 55 and 75 years old in good health. The chain recombines TRBV6-1 with TRBJ1-2, with D uncertain. The CDR3, as DNA: TGTGCCAGCAGTGAAGGAGATTCCCCCTATGGCTACACCTTC. Amino acids: CASSEGDSPYGYTF.